This entry is about one T cell receptor (beta chain). The data originate from a study of cytomegalovirus exposure and HLA in healthy donors. About the research overall: Earlier sequencing of some 170 million T cells yielded 100 million to 120 million unique TCR beta sequences.

At sampling all donors were nominally healthy, likely with unrecorded immune exposures. PCR involved 60 Vbeta and 13 Jbeta primers. Profiling relied on immunoSEQ multiplex PCR, and the TCRdb table lists in-frame clones only, not all of them. The sample comprises over 150,000 clones, 80% to 90% of which are singletons, and 7% rests with the top ten. The germline V gene has CDR1 MNHNS and CDR2 SASEGT. The CDR3 covers 15 residues. V was pared by 4 bases and J by 11 bases, with 14 bases of the junction left unmatched. The J gene is TRBJ1-5, the V gene TRBV6-1; 7 bases match TRBD1. The receptor comes from a woman in her thirties in good health and CMV-seropositive. Source material: PBMCs. Here the CDR3 DNA reads TGTGCCAGCAGTGCCAGACAGGGTGTGGAATCGGCCCAGCATTTT. Its translation: CASSARQGVESAQHF.